This T cell receptor beta chain was profiled in a study of response to subunit inactivated influenza vaccine. Study results and caveats: The authors proposed limited new T cell recruitment per seasonal influenza vaccination.

Looked up from germline, CDR1 is MGHRA and CDR2 is YSYEKL. This CDR3 contains 16 residues. Between the trimmed V and J ends, which lost 1 base and 0 bases, there was a span of 11 bases. In the case of this clonotype: The antigen is unknown.

TCRdb used MiXCR to reprocess the RT-PCR reads, holding one entry per CDR3 protein. The repertoire consists of 710,000 or so distinct CDR3 sequences, with around 14% occurring once and the leading ten covering 9.5% to 13%. The chain couples TRBV4-1 to TRBJ2-3; no definite D call. Sequencing was performed on PBMCs from blood, taken about 12 days after vaccination. This sequence originates from a middle-aged man who received an inactivated influenza vaccine. CDR3: CASSQGLGYSTDTQYF. The DNA of the CDR3 is TGCGCCAGCAGCCAAGGTTTGGGATACAGCACAGATACGCAGTATTTT.